A selection of T cell receptor beta chains follows, all from one sample in a study of cytotoxic CD8 clonotypes in ibrutinib-treated CLL. Sequencing was performed with immunoSEQ multiplex PCR; in TCRdb, only in-frame clones are kept and a portion is missing. The repertoire holds approximately 130,000 clones, with around 84% as singletons. The material was PBMCs, obtained after 24 months of ibrutinib treatment. The receptors here all came from a human donor with chronic lymphocytic leukemia. Each CDR3 is given with its conserved first and last residue. A D gene is named only where the DNA matches it firmly. Clone size is shown for a subset of rows, as once, few, many or a class of expanded clone.

V gene	J gene	D gene	clone size	CDR3 DNA	CDR3 protein
TRBV6-6	TRBJ2-7	.	few	TGTGCCAGCAACAACGGACGAACCTACGAGCAGTACTTC	CASNNGRTYEQYF
TRBV15	TRBJ2-5	TRBD1	.	TGTGCCACCAGCAGAGATGGGACAGGGGGCAGAGAGACCCAGTACTTC	CATSRDGTGGRETQYF
TRBV6-1	TRBJ2-1	.	.	TGTGCCAGCAGTGAAGCCACAGGGACCAATGAGCAGTTCTTC	CASSEATGTNEQFF
TRBV6-4	TRBJ2-3	TRBD2	.	TGTGCCAGCAGTGACTCGACTAGCGGGGGGGCAGATACGCAGTATTTT	CASSDSTSGGADTQYF
TRBV10-2	TRBJ1-1	.	.	TGCGCCAGCAGTGAAGGGGGGAGGGTAAGGAACACTGAAGCTTTCTTT	CASSEGGRVRNTEAFF
TRBV19	TRBJ1-5	.	few	TGTGCCAGTAGAGGGTTGAGCAATCAGCCCCAGCATTTT	CASRGLSNQPQHF
TRBV5-4	TRBJ2-7	.	once	TGTGCCAGCAGCTTGGTTCAGGGCTACGAGCAGTACTTC	CASSLVQGYEQYF
TRBV7-7	TRBJ2-7	.	.	TGTGTCTTGGGCGAGAGGACAGCTAACTACGAGCAGTACTTC	CVLGERTANYEQYF
TRBV9	TRBJ2-5	TRBD1	.	TGTGCCAGCAGCGTAGGATTGGACAGGGAAGAGACCCAGTACTTC	CASSVGLDREETQYF
TRBV6-6	TRBJ2-7	.	.	TGTGCCAGCAGGCAGGACAGTACATCCTACGAGCAGTACTTC	CASRQDSTSYEQYF
TRBV5-1	TRBJ2-7	.	.	TGCGCCAGCAGCTTGGGCTCTACTTCTTACGAGCAGTACTTC	CASSLGSTSYEQYF
TRBV19	TRBJ1-5	.	.	TGTGCCAGTAATCCCGACCACAGGTATAGCAATCAGCCCCAGCATTTT	CASNPDHRYSNQPQHF
TRBV27	TRBJ1-4	.	once	TGTGCCAGCGGAGACAGACCTAATGAAAAACTGTTTTTT	CASGDRPNEKLFF
TRBV2	TRBJ2-3	TRBD2	.	TGTGCCAGCGGGGCTAGCGGACACACAGATACGCAGTATTTT	CASGASGHTDTQYF
TRBV15	TRBJ2-7	TRBD2	.	TGTGCCACCAGCAGCAGACTAGCGGGGGGCTACGAGCAGTACTTC	CATSSRLAGGYEQYF
TRBV6-1	TRBJ1-2	.	.	TGTGCCAGCAGTGAAACCCAGCTCCTCTATGGCTACACCTTC	CASSETQLLYGYTF
TRBV5-5	TRBJ1-4	.	.	TGTGCCAGCAGCTCTGACTCAAATGAAAAACTGTTTTTT	CASSSDSNEKLFF
TRBV21-1	TRBJ1-3	.	.	TGTGCCAGCAGCAAAATGCTTCCGGAGACAGGAATCGTTGCCCACTCTGGAAACACCATATATTTT	CASSKMLPETGIVAHSGNTIYF
TRBV5-4	TRBJ2-5	TRBD2	.	TGTGCCAGCAGCCGGGGGGGGATGGGAGAGACCCAGTACTTC	CASSRGGMGETQYF
TRBV6-6	TRBJ1-2	TRBD1	.	TGTGCCAGCAGGGGACAGGGGCGAAGCTATGGCTACACCTTC	CASRGQGRSYGYTF
TRBV9	TRBJ1-5	TRBD1	few	TGTGCCAGCAGCGTAGGCTCAGGGGGCAACAATCAGCCCCAGCATTTT	CASSVGSGGNNQPQHF
TRBV6-5	TRBJ2-1	TRBD2	.	TGTGCCAGCAGTTACTCGGGACTAGTGGGCCATGAGCAGTTCTTC	CASSYSGLVGHEQFF
TRBV5-4	TRBJ1-1	.	.	TGTGCCAGCAGCTCGGTTCCAGGGGCCCGGGGAGCTTTCTTT	CASSSVPGARGAFF
TRBV5-4	TRBJ2-3	.	.	TGTGCCAGCAGCTGGGGGGTAGTGGGCCCAGATACGCAGTATTTT	CASSWGVVGPDTQYF
TRBV10-3	TRBJ1-3	TRBD1	.	TGTGCCATCAGCGAAAACAGGGGGCACGTTGACACCATATATTTT	CAISENRGHVDTIYF
TRBV7-6	TRBJ1-2	.	once	TGTGCCAGCAGCTTAAGTGGGTCAGGGGACGGCTACACCTTC	CASSLSGSGDGYTF
TRBV27	TRBJ1-4	.	.	TGTGCCAGCAGTTTATTATTCGGGAGCGGAAAACTGTTTTTT	CASSLLFGSGKLFF
TRBV30	TRBJ2-1	.	.	TGTGCCTGGAGTGAACTAGTTTACAATGAGCAGTTCTTC	CAWSELVYNEQFF
TRBV5-6	TRBJ2-3	.	.	TGTGCCAGCAGCGGCGATGCGGGCACAGATACGCAGTATTTT	CASSGDAGTDTQYF
TRBV28	TRBJ2-5	.	.	TGTGCCAGCAGTTTAGGGCTACCGTTGGGGGAGCAGTACTTC	CASSLGLPLGEQYF
TRBV19	TRBJ1-5	.	.	TGTGCCAGTAGTCTCAGGGTGGACGGCAATCAGCCCCAGCATTTT	CASSLRVDGNQPQHF
TRBV9	TRBJ1-5	.	.	TGTGCCAGCAGCGTAGCTGGGGATCAGCCCCAGCATTTT	CASSVAGDQPQHF
TRBV5-4	TRBJ2-1	TRBD2	.	TGTGCCAGCAGCCTGCCCGGGGGGGCCCATGAGCAGTTCTTC	CASSLPGGAHEQFF
TRBV4-3	TRBJ2-3	.	.	TGCGCCAGCAGCCAAGATGTCGGAGGATTCGTTCTGGGTAGGCAGTATTTT	CASSQDVGGFVLGRQYF
TRBV10-3	TRBJ1-4	TRBD1	.	TGTGCCTCGACAGGGGATGCGGCTAATGAAAAACTGTTTTTT	CASTGDAANEKLFF
TRBV28	TRBJ1-6	.	once	TGTGCCAGCAGAAGAGACCTCTCCTATAATTCACCCCTCCACTTT	CASRRDLSYNSPLHF
TRBV11-2	TRBJ1-6	.	.	TGTGCCAGCAGCTTAGTGGGGTGGACACCGCGGAGTGGTTCACCCCTCCACTTT	CASSLVGWTPRSGSPLHF
TRBV30	TRBJ1-2	TRBD1	.	TGTGCCTGGAGTCCCCTATTGACAGGGGGGGGCTACACCTTC	CAWSPLLTGGGYTF
TRBV18	TRBJ1-1	.	.	TGTGCCAGCTCACCACGAAGAACCTCGGGGTACACTGAAGCTTTCTTT	CASSPRRTSGYTEAFF
TRBV10-3	TRBJ1-2	TRBD1	.	TGTGCCATCAGTGAGAAGAGACAGGGCCCTAACTATGGCTACACCTTC	CAISEKRQGPNYGYTF
TRBV11-2	TRBJ2-7	.	.	TGTGCCAGCAGCTCGCCAGGGGTAGGGTCCTACGAGCAGTACTTC	CASSSPGVGSYEQYF
TRBV4-3	TRBJ2-1	TRBD1	.	TGCGCCAGCAGCAAGGGCCCGGGACAGATAAACAATGAGCAGTTCTTC	CASSKGPGQINNEQFF
TRBV19	TRBJ1-5	.	few	TGTGCCACCGGGCCGCAGCCCCAGCATTTT	CATGPQPQHF
TRBV7-2	TRBJ1-1	TRBD1	.	TGTGCCAGCAGCGTCGACAGGGGCACTGAAGCTTTCTTT	CASSVDRGTEAFF